This TCR beta chain was identified in a study of T cell responses to AZD1222 COVID-19 vaccine. Study outcomes and limitations: White British donors predominated, females outnumbered males, and clonal diversity was possibly underestimated. Mapped onto spike, vaccine-associated CD4 TCRs spanned it and were dominant at 160-218 and 743-854. Seropositive at baseline were only 5 or 6 AZD1222 recipients. It was only after the peak T cell response that any repertoires were sampled.

V lost 5 bases and J lost 0, with 10 bases in between. The CDR3 totals 14 residues. Germline V lookup: CDR1 LNHDA, CDR2 SQIVND (reference sequence). Note on this clone: Antigen specificity is unknown.

Produced via immunoSEQ multiplex PCR; TCRdb's table is partial and in-frame only. The sample comprises 100,000 to 150,000 clones, about nine tenths of which are singletons, and about 19% rests with the top ten. This clonotype was sampled from an adult in good health. Sequencing was performed on peripheral blood, taken on day 0 of MenACWY control vaccination. This chain uses TRBV19 with TRBJ1-2, with a tentative D call TRBD1 (6 bases). CDR3 loop: CASSRQAPNYGYTF. As DNA, the CDR3 is TGTGCCAGTAGTCGACAGGCCCCTAACTATGGCTACACCTTC. The whole variable domain, filled in from reference TRBV19 and TRBJ1-2, reads DGGITQSPKYLFRKEGQNVTLSCEQNLNHDAMYWYRQDPGQGLRLIYYSQIVNDFQKGDIAEGYSVSREKKESFPLTVTSAQKNPTAFYLCASSRQAPNYGYTFGSGTRLTVV.